This TCR beta chain was documented in a study of monozygotic twins with inflammatory bowel disease. Study-level results: IBD patients exhibited fewer clonotypes shared with other individuals than healthy twins, particularly with disease activity.

The CDR3 runs to 19 residues. In regard to this clonotype: As yet, its antigen is unknown.

From whole blood, total RNA was isolated without any sorting of T cells. An amount of about 3,300 ng of total RNA was used for each TCR library. Amplification of TCRalpha and TCRbeta cDNA involved two nested PCRs that ran for around 15 and 10 cycles. TCRdb re-called the 5' RACE reads and shows each CDR3 protein once, DNA omitted. In all, the sample yields a few hundred thousand distinct CDR3 sequences. The sequence was collected from a human donor with ulcerative colitis or Crohn's disease, or a healthy co-twin of an affected twin (not recorded which). This rearrangement joins TRBV12-3 or TRBV12-4 to TRBJ1-5; TCRdb picks TRBD1, but there is no DNA to check that call. Sample: blood. This CDR3 reads CASSPFDGTADHSNQPQHF.